The 14 T cell receptor beta chains below come from one sample, sequenced in a study of blood T cells in healthy people across ages. PCR was performed a second time for roughly 6 to 12 cycles using a sample-barcoded 5' primer and a J-beta primer mix. TCRdb passed the 5' RACE reads through MiXCR, listing each CDR3 protein once. Seen here are hundreds of thousands of distinct CDR3 sequences, roughly 25% observed once, and the top ten hold around 2.9%. These data are also associated with another study on T cells of mothers and their children.

Sequencing input: blood. Every receptor here comes from a boy between 10 and 17 years old in good health.

The rearrangement joins TRBV28 to TRBJ1-1; no definite D call. With 2 bases removed from V and 8 bases from J, the gap between germline ends came to 6 bases. Germline V lookup: CDR1 MDHEN, CDR2 SYDVKM. CDR3 length: 11 amino acids. The CDR3 DNA reads as TGTGCCAGCAGTTTACGGCAAGAAGCTTTCTTT. It yields the protein CASSLRQEAFF.

The chain is built from TRBV5-5 and TRBJ2-1; 15 bases agree with TRBD2. The CDR3 extends over 16 amino acids. V trimming: 4 bases; J trimming: 8 bases; junction bases outside the gene matches: 7. Germline V lookup: CDR1 SGHKS, CDR2 YYEKEE (reference sequence). Written as DNA, the CDR3 is TGTGCCAGCAGCCCGGGACTAGCGGGAGGCCACGATGAGCAGTTCTTC. It translates to CASSPGLAGGHDEQFF.

This clonotype was seen only a few times. The rearrangement joins TRBV13 to TRBJ2-7; perhaps TRBD1 as D (6 bases). Trimming pared 5 bases from V and 6 bases from J, leaving 17 bases between. The CDR3 is 14 residues long. Germline values: CDR1 PRHDT, CDR2 FYEKMQ (reference sequence). Here the CDR3 reads CASSLVQGSGEQYF. The CDR3 DNA is TGTGCCAGCAGCCTCGTCCAGGGGAGCGGCGAGCAGTACTTC.

The table lists this clonotype with a few counts. This chain uses TRBV5-6 with TRBJ1-1; D possibly corresponds to TRBD1 (6 bases). Germline assignment: CDR1 SGHDT and CDR2 YYEEEE. V was trimmed by 0 bases and J by 6 bases, leaving 18 bases between them. The CDR3 sequence is 16 residues long. The CDR3 loop is CASSLAGHQRGPEAFF. The DNA for the CDR3 is TGTGCCAGCAGCTTGGCGGGACACCAGAGGGGCCCTGAAGCTTTCTTT.

V gene TRBV9 combines with J gene TRBJ2-4; 9 bases agree with TRBD2. The V gene's germline CDR1 is SGDLS and CDR2 YYNGEE. The CDR3 spans 15 residues. V shed 0 bases and J 8 bases; nucleotides not matched to a gene: 6. This CDR3 reads CASSVASGVSDIQYF. The CDR3 nucleotides read TGTGCCAGCAGCGTAGCTAGCGGGGTGTCCGACATTCAGTACTTC.

This clonotype has only a few counts. The genes are TRBV9 and TRBJ2-3; no definite D call. CDR1 and CDR2 from the germline V gene are SGDLS and YYNGEE. The CDR3 runs 14 residues. Trimming cost V 3 bases and J 0 bases, with 8 bases left between them. CDR3: CASSDYASTDTQYF. CDR3 DNA: TGTGCCAGCAGCGATTATGCCAGCACAGATACGCAGTATTTT.

This clonotype was seen a handful of times. J is TRBJ2-7 and V is TRBV20-1; TRBD1 matches 10 bases. With V trimmed by 6 bases and J by 2 bases, 10 bases remained unmatched. Germline CDR1 reads DFQATT; CDR2 reads SNEGSKA (reference sequence). There are 15 residues in the CDR3. The CDR3: CSASGTGAKPYEQYF. As DNA, the CDR3 is TGCAGTGCCTCTGGGACAGGGGCAAAGCCCTACGAGCAGTACTTC.

This chain links TRBV7-2 with TRBJ1-4, with D possibly matching TRBD1 (6 bases). The CDR3 covers 13 residues. V was cut by 5 bases and J by 8 bases, with 12 bases left in between. Germline V CDR1 and CDR2: SGHTA, FQGNSA. CDR3 DNA sequence: TGTGCCAGCAGCCCCGGGGGGCAGGAAAAACTGTTTTTT. This gives the protein CASSPGGQEKLFF.

Points on this clonotype: A read error may account for a junction end that differs from germline. The rearrangement uses TRBV7-2 and TRBJ2-7; D uncertain. This CDR3 is 13 amino acids long. The germline V gene has CDR1 SGHTA and CDR2 FQGNSA. CDR3 coding DNA: TGTGCCTGCAGCTTAGAACCTTCCTACGAGCAGTACTTC. Protein product: CACSLEPSYEQYF.

The chain combines TRBV5-1 with TRBJ2-7, with a weak D call TRBD2 (6 bases). CDR3 length equals 13 residues. Trimming removed 4 bases at V and 3 bases at J, with 11 bases between. The germline CDR1 and CDR2 sequences are SGHRS and YFSETQ. CDR3 in amino acids: CASSIAESYEQYF. CDR3 bases: TGCGCCAGCAGCATAGCGGAAAGCTACGAGCAGTACTTC.

Ten or more counts support this clonotype. The genes are TRBV4-1 and TRBJ2-4; no clear D gene. Trimming removed 4 bases from V and 7 bases from J, with 17 bases in between. Per germline, CDR1 MGHRA and CDR2 YSYEKL. This CDR3 spans 15 amino acids. CDR3 loop: CASSPDTDPRNIQYF. CDR3 sequence (DNA): TGCGCCAGCAGCCCAGATACCGACCCGAGGAACATTCAGTACTTC.

This clonotype has more than one count but fewer than ten. The chain carries TRBV11-2 and TRBJ2-7; the match to TRBD1 covers 11 bases. The germline gives CDR1 SGHAT, CDR2 FQNNGV. The CDR3 is made up of 15 amino acids. V trimming: 6 bases; J trimming: 3 bases; junction bases outside the gene matches: 7. CDR3 loop: CASREGQGASYEQYF. CDR3 bases: TGTGCCAGCAGGGAAGGACAGGGGGCAAGCTACGAGCAGTACTTC. Full variable domain (missing parts from reference TRBV11-2 and TRBJ2-7): EAGVAQSPRYKIIEKRQSVAFWCNPISGHATLYWYQQILGQGPKLLIQFQNNGVVDDSQLPKDRFSAERLKGVDSTLKIQPAKLEDSAVYLCASREGQGASYEQYFGPGTRLTVT.

The rearrangement joins TRBV12-5 to TRBJ2-7, with D hard to call. Between the trimmed V and J ends, which lost 6 bases and 2 bases, there was a span of 11 bases. Germline V gene data show CDR1 as LGHNT and CDR2 as FRNRAP. There are 13 residues in the CDR3. The CDR3: CASGREEPYEQYF. The CDR3 DNA is TGTGCTAGTGGCCGCGAGGAACCCTACGAGCAGTACTTC.

This chain links TRBV5-1 with TRBJ1-2; D gene ambiguous. Trimming removed 0 bases from V and 4 bases from J, with 10 bases in between. In germline, CDR1 is SGHRS, CDR2 YFSETQ. The CDR3 extends over 14 amino acids. The CDR3 loop is CASSLDVGGYGYTF. Written as DNA, the CDR3 is TGCGCCAGCAGCTTGGATGTAGGCGGCTATGGCTACACCTTC. Supplemented by reference TRBV5-1 and TRBJ1-2, the full variable domain reads KAGVTQTPRYLIKTRGQQVTLSCSPISGHRSVSWYQQTPGQGLQFLFEYFSETQRNKGNFPGRFSGRQFSNSRSEMNVSTLELGDSALYLCASSLDVGGYGYTFGSGTRLTVV.